Below are 19 T cell receptor beta chains sequenced from a single sample in a study of cytomegalovirus exposure and HLA in healthy donors (dated by TCRdb to 2015 to 2018). The library was prepared using the immunoSEQ multiplex PCR assay. A mixture of 60 forward primers for TCR Vbeta segments and 13 reverse primers for TCR Jbeta segments was used in the multiplex PCR. TCRdb's version of the immuneACCESS table is confined to in-frame rearrangements and falls short of the full clone set. An unresolved V gene accounts for under half of the shortfall where checked; the remainder is of unknown origin. The sample records roughly 150,000 clones, 65% to 70% of which are singletons. The ten largest clones take up about 10% of the sample. The source material was PBMCs. Every receptor here comes from a man aged 25 to 40 in good health and CMV-seropositive.

The gene calls are TRBV28 and TRBJ2-7; 10 bases line up with TRBD1. V trimming: 4 bases; J trimming: 5 bases; junction bases outside the gene matches: 5. Germline values: CDR1 MDHEN, CDR2 SYDVKM. The CDR3 runs to 14 residues. The CDR3 spells CASSSTGGAHEQYF. CDR3 sequence (DNA): TGTGCCAGCAGTTCGACAGGGGGCGCCCACGAGCAGTACTTC.

This clone was found a few times. The chain combines TRBV5-4 with TRBJ2-5; D gene ambiguous. Trimming stripped 0 bases from V and 3 bases from J, with 9 bases between. Germline V gene data show CDR1 as SGHNT and CDR2 as YYREEE (reference sequence). The CDR3 has 14 residues. The CDR3 protein is CASSLDPREETQYF. CDR3 coding DNA: TGTGCCAGCAGCTTGGACCCAAGAGAAGAGACCCAGTACTTC.

The chain combines TRBV9 with TRBJ1-2, with D maybe TRBD1 (5 bases). The CDR3 is 16 amino acids. V lost 0 bases and J lost 4, with 16 bases in between. Germline V lookup: CDR1 SGDLS, CDR2 YYNGEE. For the CDR3, the DNA is TGTGCCAGCAGCGTAGATTCTTCCAGGGCTGCCTATGGCTACACCTTC. It encodes CASSVDSSRAAYGYTF.

CDR3 sequence (DNA): TGTGCCAGCAGTGTCCTCTTATACGAGCAGTACTTC. Translated: CASSVLLYEQYF. V gene TRBV6-1 combines with J gene TRBJ2-7; D unresolved. Trimming left V 4 bases short and J 4 bases short, with 8 bases between. The germline gives CDR1 MNHNS, CDR2 SASEGT. The CDR3 has 12 residues.

This chain connects TRBV4-1 to TRBJ2-7; 9 positions match TRBD1. Germline trimming cut 4 bases from V and 2 bases from J; bases unmatched to any gene: 3. The CDR3 runs to 14 residues. Germline lookup yields CDR1 MGHRA and CDR2 YSYEKL. CDR3 DNA: TGCGCCAGCAGCCTGGGACAGGGAACCTACGAGCAGTACTTC. This encodes CASSLGQGTYEQYF.

The V and J genes are TRBV27 and TRBJ2-7; 9 nucleotides align to TRBD1. This CDR3 spans 16 amino acids. The J segment lost 0 bases and the V segment lost 5 bases, leaving 8 bases of the junction unmatched. Germline CDR1 MNHEY, CDR2 SMNVEV (reference sequence). The DNA of the CDR3 is TGTGCCAGCAGTCCGGACAGGGGACGGATCTCCTACGAGCAGTACTTC. This sequence encodes CASSPDRGRISYEQYF.

The chain is built from TRBV6-5 and TRBJ2-1, with TRBD1 matching over 8 bases. After removal of 0 bases from V and 5 bases from J, the junction contained 0 bases not matched to a gene. The germline gives CDR1 MNHEY, CDR2 SVGAGI. The CDR3 length is 14 residues. This CDR3 reads CASSYSTGDNEQFF. For the CDR3, the DNA is TGTGCCAGCAGTTACTCGACAGGGGACAATGAGCAGTTCTTC.

The rearrangement links TRBV11-1 to TRBJ2-1; TRBD2 matches 12 bases. Trimming at V came to 3 bases and at J to 7 bases, leaving 4 bases not matched to a gene. Per the germline V gene, CDR1 is SGHAT and CDR2 is FQDESV (reference sequence). The CDR3 has 15 amino acids. CDR3 protein: CASSLTSGSTNEQFF. The CDR3 coding sequence is TGTGCCAGCAGCTTGACTAGCGGGAGTACAAATGAGCAGTTCTTC.

This sequence joins TRBV5-1 and TRBJ2-7; 10 bases are a match to TRBD1. The V segment lost 4 bases and the J segment 1 base; nucleotides outside the gene matches: 5. The germline gives CDR1 SGHRS, CDR2 YFSETQ. The CDR3 extends over 15 amino acids. CDR3 in DNA: TGCGCCAGCAGCCCGACAGGGGGCTTTTCCTACGAGCAGTACTTC. Translated: CASSPTGGFSYEQYF.

This sequence joins TRBV5-1 and TRBJ2-7; 11 bases are a match to TRBD2. V lost 4 bases and J lost 5; bases outside the gene matches: 11. Germline V CDR1 and CDR2: SGHRS, YFSETQ. The CDR3 extends over 16 amino acids. CDR3 DNA sequence: TGCGCCAGCAGCGCGAGACTAGCGGGACTCCCCCACGAGCAGTACTTC. As protein: CASSARLAGLPHEQYF. The whole variable domain, filled in from reference TRBV5-1 and TRBJ2-7, reads KAGVTQTPRYLIKTRGQQVTLSCSPISGHRSVSWYQQTPGQGLQFLFEYFSETQRNKGNFPGRFSGRQFSNSRSEMNVSTLELGDSALYLCASSARLAGLPHEQYFGPGTRLTVT.

V and J are TRBV30 and TRBJ1-1; D is undetermined. Germline-derived CDR1 and CDR2 are GTSNPN and SVGIG (reference sequence). Trimming cost V 3 bases and J 0 bases, with 14 bases left between them. The CDR3 has 15 residues. Written as DNA, the CDR3 is TGTGCCTGGAGCCCACTCCGCGGGATGAACACTGAAGCTTTCTTT. Residues: CAWSPLRGMNTEAFF.

Concerning this clone: One end of the junction varies from germline; a read error may be responsible. This chain uses TRBV7-9 with TRBJ2-6; 10 nucleotides match TRBD1. The CDR3 has 17 amino acids. In germline, CDR1 is SEHNR, CDR2 FQNEAQ (reference sequence). CDR3 amino acids: CSSRKGQGETGANVLTF. The DNA for the CDR3 is TGTTCCAGTCGCAAAGGACAGGGGGAAACTGGGGCCAACGTCCTGACTTTC.

V usage is TRBV4-2 and J usage is TRBJ2-7, with a weak D call TRBD2 (6 bases). The CDR3 sequence is 16 residues long. Germline CDR1 reads LGHNA; CDR2 reads YNFKEQ. Trimming took off 0 bases at V and 2 bases at J, with 14 bases between the two ends. CDR3 residues: CASSQEGGQVTYEQYF. In nucleotides, the CDR3 is TGTGCCAGCAGCCAAGAAGGAGGGCAGGTTACCTACGAGCAGTACTTC.

The chain has TRBV12-5 and TRBJ2-7; TRBD1 matches at 7 bases. V lost 1 base, J lost 2 bases, and 2 bases stayed unmatched. Germline assignment: CDR1 LGHNT and CDR2 FRNRAP. The CDR3 spans 14 residues. CDR3 loop: CASGLGQGAYEQYF. In DNA, the CDR3 is TGTGCTAGTGGTTTGGGGCAGGGGGCCTACGAGCAGTACTTC.

The V gene is TRBV5-1, the J gene TRBJ2-2; D may be TRBD2 (6 bases). Deletions cut 3 bases from V and 2 bases from J, with 11 bases between. The CDR3 has 15 residues. Germline assignment: CDR1 SGHRS and CDR2 YFSETQ. CDR3 bases: TGCGCCAGCAGCTCCGGGACTCGTAACACCGGGGAGCTGTTTTTT. This gives the protein CASSSGTRNTGELFF.

CDR3 in amino acids: CALYPSGIEGQGYTF. As DNA, the CDR3 is TGTGCCCTTTACCCCTCGGGGATTGAGGGACAGGGTTACACCTTC. This chain connects TRBV28 to TRBJ1-2; 9 bases are a match to TRBD1. J was trimmed by 11 bases and V by 11 bases; bases with no gene match: 21. In germline, CDR1 is MDHEN, CDR2 SYDVKM. This CDR3 is built from 15 residues.

This rearrangement joins TRBV19 to TRBJ2-1; 9 bases align to TRBD2. V lost 5 bases, J lost 6 bases, and 17 bases stayed unmatched. The CDR3 is made up of 18 amino acids. Germline CDR1 reads LNHDA; CDR2 reads SQIVND (reference sequence). The CDR3 sequence is CASSFLSGSAGLGNEQFF. Written as DNA, the CDR3 is TGTGCCAGTAGTTTCCTTAGCGGGAGCGCGGGTCTGGGCAATGAGCAGTTCTTC.

This clone was seen more than once but under ten times. This chain uses TRBV2 with TRBJ1-2; 8 bases are a match to TRBD1. Germline assignment: CDR1 SNHLY and CDR2 FYNNEI. V lost 6 bases and J lost 2; bases outside the gene matches: 14. The CDR3 consists of 17 residues. CDR3 amino acids: CASRKTQGATTNYGYTF. CDR3 nucleotide sequence: TGTGCCAGCAGGAAGACCCAGGGGGCCACGACAAACTATGGCTACACCTTC. The whole variable domain, filled in from reference TRBV2 and TRBJ1-2, reads EPEVTQTPSHQVTQMGQEVILRCVPISNHLYFYWYRQILGQKVEFLVSFYNNEISEKSEIFDDQFSVERPDGSNFTLKIRSTKLEDSAMYFCASRKTQGATTNYGYTFGSGTRLTVV.

The rearrangement uses TRBV9 and TRBJ2-7, with TRBD2 as a possible D gene (6 bases). Trimming took 0 bases from V and 1 from J, leaving 11 bases between them. Germline V gene lookup returns CDR1 SGDLS and CDR2 YYNGEE. The length of the CDR3 is 15 residues. In DNA, the CDR3 is TGTGCCAGCAGCGTAGGGAGGGAAATTTCCTACGAGCAGTACTTC. Translating gives CASSVGREISYEQYF.